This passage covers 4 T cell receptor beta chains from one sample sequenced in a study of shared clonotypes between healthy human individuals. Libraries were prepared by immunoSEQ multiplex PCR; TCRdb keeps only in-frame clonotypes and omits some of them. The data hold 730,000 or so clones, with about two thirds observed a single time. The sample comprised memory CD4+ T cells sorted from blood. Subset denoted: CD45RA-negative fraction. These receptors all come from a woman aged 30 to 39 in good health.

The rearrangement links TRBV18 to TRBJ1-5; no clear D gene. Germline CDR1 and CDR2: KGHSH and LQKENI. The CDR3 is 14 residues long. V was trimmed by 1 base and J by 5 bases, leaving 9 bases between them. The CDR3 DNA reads TGTGCCAGCTCACCACAAGAGCTGGATCAGCCCCAGCATTTT. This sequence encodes CASSPQELDQPQHF.

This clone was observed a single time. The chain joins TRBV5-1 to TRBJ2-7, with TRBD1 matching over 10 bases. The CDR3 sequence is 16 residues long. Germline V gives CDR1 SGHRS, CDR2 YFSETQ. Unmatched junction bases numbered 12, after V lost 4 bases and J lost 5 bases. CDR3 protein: CASSHRDRGRGNEQYF. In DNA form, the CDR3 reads TGCGCCAGCAGCCATCGCGACAGGGGGCGAGGGAACGAGCAGTACTTC.

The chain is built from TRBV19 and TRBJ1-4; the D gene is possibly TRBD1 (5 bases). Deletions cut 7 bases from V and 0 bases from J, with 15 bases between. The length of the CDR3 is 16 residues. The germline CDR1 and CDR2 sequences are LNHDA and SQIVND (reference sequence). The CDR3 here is CASKARPGATNEKLFF. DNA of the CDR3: TGTGCCAGTAAGGCCCGCCCGGGGGCAACTAATGAAAAACTGTTTTTT.

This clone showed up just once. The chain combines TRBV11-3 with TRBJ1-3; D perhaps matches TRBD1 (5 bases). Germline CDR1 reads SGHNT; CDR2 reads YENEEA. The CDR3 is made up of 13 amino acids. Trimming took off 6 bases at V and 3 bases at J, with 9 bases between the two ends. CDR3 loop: CASSPDSGNTIYF. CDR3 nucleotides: TGTGCCAGCAGTCCCGACAGTGGAAACACCATATATTTT.